This is a list of T cell receptor beta chains from one sample in a study of human T cells and chemical hapten exposure. TCRdb re-called the RACE reads with MiXCR, one entry per CDR3 protein. In the table there are a few hundred thousand distinct CDR3 sequences, 5% to 6.5% of which are singletons. The material was whole blood, obtained in connection with sensitization to the hapten diphenylcyclopropenone (DPC). Receptors were obtained from a woman aged 18-29 years with alopecia areata. Some clones in this sample may be carry-over from other donors' samples. CDR3s include the opening cysteine and the closing phenylalanine or tryptophan. Each record gives: J gene, V gene, clone size, D gene, CDR3 protein, CDR3 DNA. A D gene is named only where the DNA matches it firmly. Clone size, where shown, is once, few, many, or a class for clones that have expanded.

j_call: TRBJ1-2
v_call: TRBV29-1
clone_size: many
d_call: NA
cdr3_aa: CSAVDTSRNYGYTF
cdr3_nt: TGCAGCGCCGTGGACACCTCACGGAACTATGGCTACACCTTC

j_call: TRBJ1-2
v_call: TRBV20-1
clone_size: NA
d_call: TRBD1
cdr3_aa: CSAAPGTGEGRGYTF
cdr3_nt: TGCAGTGCTGCCCCCGGGACAGGGGAAGGCCGCGGCTACACCTTC

j_call: TRBJ2-5
v_call: TRBV10-3
clone_size: NA
d_call: TRBD2
cdr3_aa: CAISETSDETQYF
cdr3_nt: TGTGCCATCAGTGAGACTAGCGATGAGACCCAGTACTTC

j_call: TRBJ2-3
v_call: TRBV5-1
clone_size: few
d_call: TRBD1
cdr3_aa: CASSSDRVRTDTQYF
cdr3_nt: TGCGCCAGCAGCTCCGACAGGGTCCGAACAGATACGCAGTATTTT

j_call: TRBJ1-1
v_call: TRBV20-1
clone_size: NA
d_call: NA
cdr3_aa: CSARVGMNTEAFF
cdr3_nt: TGCAGTGCTAGAGTTGGGATGAACACTGAAGCTTTCTTT

j_call: TRBJ1-1
v_call: TRBV7-2
clone_size: few
d_call: NA
cdr3_aa: CASSLSAARGTEAFF
cdr3_nt: TGTGCCAGCAGCTTAAGTGCGGCAAGGGGCACTGAAGCTTTCTTT

j_call: TRBJ2-7
v_call: TRBV20-1
clone_size: many
d_call: NA
cdr3_aa: CSARDGLYEQYF
cdr3_nt: TGCAGTGCTAGGGACGGACTCTACGAGCAGTACTTC

j_call: TRBJ2-1
v_call: TRBV21-1
clone_size: NA
d_call: NA
cdr3_aa: CARRWVVYNEQFF
cdr3_nt: TGTGCCAGACGGTGGGTGGTTTACAATGAGCAGTTCTTC

j_call: TRBJ2-5
v_call: TRBV4-2
clone_size: many
d_call: TRBD1
cdr3_aa: CASSQDGTGGRETQYF
cdr3_nt: TGTGCCAGCAGCCAAGATGGGACAGGGGGGCGGGAGACCCAGTACTTC

j_call: TRBJ1-2
v_call: TRBV5-1
clone_size: many
d_call: TRBD1
cdr3_aa: CASSLEGQGYGYTF
cdr3_nt: TGCGCCAGCAGCTTGGAGGGACAGGGTTATGGCTACACCTTC

j_call: TRBJ1-2
v_call: TRBV20-1
clone_size: NA
d_call: TRBD1
cdr3_aa: CSAGTGKNYGYTF
cdr3_nt: TGCAGTGCTGGGACAGGGAAAAACTATGGCTACACCTTC

j_call: TRBJ2-7
v_call: TRBV6-2/TRBV6-3
clone_size: many
d_call: NA
cdr3_aa: CASSQLDGSGEQYF
cdr3_nt: TGTGCCAGCAGTCAGCTCGACGGATCGGGAGAGCAGTACTTC

j_call: TRBJ2-1
v_call: TRBV4-3
clone_size: many
d_call: TRBD2
cdr3_aa: CASSQDLASGGYEQFF
cdr3_nt: TGCGCCAGCAGCCAAGATTTGGCTAGCGGGGGTTATGAGCAGTTCTTC

j_call: TRBJ1-1
v_call: TRBV12-3/TRBV12-4
clone_size: many
d_call: NA
cdr3_aa: CASSRRGTAGEAFF
cdr3_nt: TGTGCCAGCAGTAGGAGAGGGACCGCCGGGGAAGCTTTCTTT

j_call: TRBJ1-5
v_call: TRBV6-5
clone_size: few
d_call: TRBD1
cdr3_aa: CASSAGGAGNQPQHF
cdr3_nt: TGTGCCAGCTCGGCAGGGGGCGCTGGCAATCAGCCCCAGCATTTT

j_call: TRBJ2-4
v_call: TRBV9
clone_size: NA
d_call: NA
cdr3_aa: CASSAENNIQYF
cdr3_nt: TGTGCCAGCAGCGCCGAAAACAACATTCAGTACTTC

j_call: TRBJ2-5
v_call: TRBV5-1
clone_size: NA
d_call: NA
cdr3_aa: CASSLRGRQETQYF
cdr3_nt: TGCGCCAGCAGCTTGAGGGGCCGGCAAGAGACCCAGTACTTC

j_call: TRBJ1-5
v_call: TRBV10-3
clone_size: many
d_call: NA
cdr3_aa: CAISESGSNQPQHF
cdr3_nt: TGTGCCATCAGTGAGTCGGGGAGCAATCAGCCCCAGCATTTT

j_call: TRBJ1-3
v_call: TRBV24-1
clone_size: few
d_call: TRBD1
cdr3_aa: CAILTGANSGNTIYF
cdr3_nt: TGTGCCATCCTTACAGGGGCGAACTCTGGAAACACCATATATTTT

j_call: TRBJ2-5
v_call: TRBV28
clone_size: many
d_call: NA
cdr3_aa: CAKGCVQGGDQETQYF
cdr3_nt: TGTGCCAAGGGATGCGTGCAGGGCGGCGACCAAGAGACCCAGTACTTC

j_call: TRBJ1-2
v_call: TRBV29-1
clone_size: NA
d_call: NA
cdr3_aa: CSVVRWEIGDGYTF
cdr3_nt: TGCAGCGTTGTACGGTGGGAGATAGGCGACGGCTACACCTTC

j_call: TRBJ2-5
v_call: TRBV6-2/TRBV6-3
clone_size: few
d_call: TRBD1
cdr3_aa: CASNRAGTGEETQYF
cdr3_nt: TGTGCCAGCAACCGAGCCGGGACAGGGGAAGAGACCCAGTACTTC

j_call: TRBJ1-1
v_call: TRBV4-3
clone_size: few
d_call: TRBD1
cdr3_aa: CASRGTGMNTEAFF
cdr3_nt: TGCGCCAGCAGAGGGACAGGAATGAACACTGAAGCTTTCTTT

j_call: TRBJ1-4
v_call: TRBV5-1
clone_size: many
d_call: NA
cdr3_aa: CASSAGLQARAYEKLFF
cdr3_nt: TGCGCCAGCAGCGCGGGCTTACAAGCTCGGGCCTATGAAAAACTGTTTTTT